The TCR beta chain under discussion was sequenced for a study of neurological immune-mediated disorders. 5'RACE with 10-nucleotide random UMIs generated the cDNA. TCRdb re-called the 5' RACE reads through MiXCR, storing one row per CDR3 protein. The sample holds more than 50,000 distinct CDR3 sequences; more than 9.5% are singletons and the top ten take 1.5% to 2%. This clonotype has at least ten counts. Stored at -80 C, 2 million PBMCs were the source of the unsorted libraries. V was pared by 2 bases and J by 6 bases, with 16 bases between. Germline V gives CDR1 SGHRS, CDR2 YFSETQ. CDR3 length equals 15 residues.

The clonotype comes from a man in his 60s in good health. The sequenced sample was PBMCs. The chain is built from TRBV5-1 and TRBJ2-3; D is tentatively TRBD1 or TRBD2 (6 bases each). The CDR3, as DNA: TGCGCCAGCAGCTTTCGGGGGCCTCCCTCGGATACGCAGTATTTT. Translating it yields CASSFRGPPSDTQYF.